A single T cell receptor (beta chain) is shown here with its context. Its antigen is unidentified. Being one base from a much bigger clone, this may be a read error. Germline loops: CDR1 SGHNT, CDR2 YENEEA. This CDR3 contains 15 residues. This sample was taken from a study of regulatory T cells in long-lasting Graves disease. iRepertoire HTBI primers and Arm-PCR of CDR3 regions built TCR beta libraries. TCRdb processed the multiplex PCR reads anew with MiXCR; each CDR3 protein has one entry. The data contain about 450,000 distinct CDR3 sequences, roughly 17% of them seen just once; the ten biggest clones take up approximately 12%. Documented time point: newly diagnosed GD, antithyroid drugs for less than 3 months. Extracted RNA from PBMCs served as the source of the TCR library. Study-level points and caveats: Persistent disease preferred TRBV28, TRBJ1-2 and TRBJ2-5; new disease, TRBV20-1 and TRBJ2-1. TCR diversity in persistent Graves' patients was below that of newly diagnosed ones. Among the persistent patients, 2,500 to 3,500 public clonotypes were shared, more than the approximately 1,000 shared among new patients.

These data are also associated with another study on T cells in Graves' hyperthyroidism and ophthalmopathy.

The chain employs TRBV11-3 and TRBJ2-3, with 8 bases aligning to TRBD2. The J call is doubtful: the DNA matches TRBJ2-7 better. The TCR comes from a woman aged 30 to 39 with Graves disease. Sequences were derived from peripheral blood mononuclear cells (PBMCs), sampled at new diagnosis, from a patient treated with antithyroid drugs. The CDR3: CASSLGAGGLLEQYF. In DNA form, the CDR3 reads TGTGCCAGCAGCTTAGGGGCGGGAGGCTTACTGGAGCAGTACTTC.